This T cell receptor (beta chain) comes out of a study of blood T cell repertoires in COVID-19. V was pared by 5 bases and J by 0 bases, with 10 bases between. The V gene's germline CDR1 is MDHEN and CDR2 SYDVKM. This CDR3 contains 15 residues. Clones were sequenced by immunoSEQ multiplex PCR, and TCRdb holds only the in-frame ones, with some missing. The sample consists of about 87,000 clones, roughly 75% of them appearing once. V and J are TRBV28 and TRBJ1-4, with D perhaps TRBD1 (5 bases). The sequence was collected from a woman aged 45-65 years with acute or convalescent COVID-19. Sequencing was done on a sample of peripheral blood. CDR3 loop: CASSLRQTTNEKLFF. CDR3 in DNA: TGTGCCAGCAGTCTAAGACAGACAACTAATGAAAAACTGTTTTTT.